What follows is one TCR beta chain and its context. The data were taken from a study of blood T cell repertoires in COVID-19. Overall study: The origin of the acute and convalescent COVID-19 samples was the United States, Italy and Spain. Sample material is recorded as cDNA or gDNA derived from T cells, B-cell-depleted T cells, or PBMCs.

The CDR3 runs 15 residues. Trimming left V 4 bases short and J 6 bases short, with 16 bases between. CDR1 is LNHDA and CDR2 is SQIVND in the germline V gene (reference sequence). The authors' processing: Amplification with reference gene primers provided the estimates of nucleated cell counts. Clones were read by immunoSEQ multiplex PCR, and TCRdb kept only the in-frame ones, dropping some. Clone size and V and J calls were adopted from that table, with D and trimming inferred from the DNA. The sample gives roughly 230,000 clones, around 80% of which show up once; approximately 8.6% is in the top ten.

This TCR was recovered from a man aged 40-49 years with active or convalescent COVID-19. V and J are TRBV19 and TRBJ2-1, with D possibly matching TRBD2 (5 bases). Material: peripheral blood. The CDR3 coding sequence is TGTGCCAGTAGTAGGGATCGTGTTGGGAGCAATGAGCAGTTCTTC. Protein sequence: CASSRDRVGSNEQFF.